The text below deals with one T cell receptor beta chain. This clone's antigen is unknown. Base qualities were left out, and no much larger clone turns up one base away. These data are taken from a study of T cell responses to AZD1222 COVID-19 vaccine (dated by TCRdb to about 2021). For the wider study: TCR sequencing covered some 250 trial participants: around 210 given two doses of AZD1222 and 26 given two doses of MenACWY control vaccine. Trial participants were enrolled by age into subgroups of 18-55, 56-69 and 70-plus years, and around 150, 29 and 61 TCR-sequenced participants, respectively, were included in these subgroups.

General conclusions and limits of the study: After two AZD1222 doses, both the breadth and the depth of spike-specific TCRs were significantly higher than at day 0 and than in MenACWY recipients. Participants were mostly white British and included more females than males, and it was suggested by the authors that clonal diversity may have been underestimated. Conclusions about previously exposed vaccinees were limited because only a handful of AZD1222 recipients were SARS-CoV-2 seropositive at baseline. Vaccine-associated CD4 TCRs spanned the whole spike protein, with dominant responses in regions 160-218 and 743-854. Nearly half of unique spike-specific TCRs reportedly recognized epitopes outside regions mutated in the B.1.351 and B.1.1.7 variants. Because no day 14 peak-response samples were available, repertoires were characterized only after the peak T cell response. In the small 56-69-year group, the increase in depth fell short of significance, most likely because of low power.

Compared with germline, V lacks 2 bases and J lacks 8 bases; bases without a gene match: 3. The CDR3 covers 14 residues, taking in both the cysteine and the phenylalanine. Only the CDR3 portion is preserved as DNA: 42 bases, with reading frame beginning at the first base. In the germline V gene, CDR1 corresponds to MNHEY and CDR2 to SVGAGI. Taken with the paper, the label for time point translates to: about 28 days (+/-7) after the second vaccine dose. AZD1222 recipients given second doses at about 4 weeks or at about 12 weeks were pooled, since spike-specific TCR depth and breadth were not found to differ between the two schedules. The vaccinee samples were drawn from two UK trials, COV001 and COV002, one of which was a single-blind randomized controlled phase 2/3 trial testing AZD1222 (ChAdOx1 nCoV-19) in healthy adults. For TCRbeta chain sequencing, PBMC samples from trial participants were taken at day 0 and at day 28 after the second dose.

The CDR3 regions of human TCRbeta chains were analyzed by immunosequencing. On the study's bioinformatics: TCRs in the repertoires were matched against a reference library of SARS-CoV-2-specific TCRs that had been generated with the MIRA antigen-specificity platform. Breadth was defined as the fraction of unique TCRs that were SARS-CoV-2-associated. Depth was defined as the fraction of total T cells that were SARS-CoV-2-associated. Using the MIRA data, each spike-specific TCR was assigned both to the spike region to which the TCR was reactive and to a CD4 or CD8 class. Log10-transformed breadth and depth values were compared by one-way ANOVA with Sidak's multiple comparisons tests. This is the immuneACCESS table as TCRdb keeps it, with only in-frame sequences that have V and J called. A part of the clones is gone; compared with another copy, unresolved V genes explain less than half, and the rest is unexplained. The V and J calls and the clone size are those of that table, but D and trimming were determined from the DNA. This sample lists just under 20,000 clones; 84% were detected once. The top ten clones comprise 15% to 20% of the sample.

The sequence is built from TRBV6-5 and TRBJ1-4; 9 nucleotides in the junction match TRBD1. The receptor was isolated from an adult who received the AZD1222 COVID-19 vaccine. The sample was peripheral blood, taken 28 days after the second AZD1222 dose. Here the CDR3 is given as CASSYPGQGEKLFF. The nucleotide sequence reads TGTGCCAGCAGTTACCCGGGACAGGGAGAAAAACTGTTTTTT.